This T cell receptor beta chain was observed in a study of immune cell composition in non-small cell lung cancer (TCRdb year 2017). As for the study more broadly: Histologic subtype was assigned using H&E plus p63, CK5, Napsin A and TTF-1 immunohistochemistry, mainly lung adenocarcinoma or squamous cell carcinoma. TCR-beta sequencing (Adaptive Biotechnologies) was performed on roughly 34 paired NSCLC tumour and non-adjacent lung specimens plus 26 tumour-only specimens. Supplementary cohort #1 consisted of approximately eleven lung adenocarcinoma cases with paired tumour/lung TCR-beta sequencing and with TIL populations generated to assess tumour reactivity. A handful of tumour specimens with TCR-beta data were rare histological subtypes and were excluded from the subtype comparisons. The study at large found these results: The reactivity cohort contained only nine to ten cases, and the tumour-reactive clones were not shown to have sequences in common with the dominant in vivo tumour-associated clones. Nearly half of NSCLC cases had tumour-associated clones >0.5%, found in roughly a third of adenocarcinomas compared with more than 60% of squamous carcinomas. Across approximately 10 adenocarcinoma cases, TIL tumour reactivity correlated strongly with maximal tumour-associated clone frequency but not with overall clonality. Smoking pack-years did not significantly correlate with tumour TCR-beta clonality.

A remark on this clone: Its binding antigen is unknown. Base qualities are not at hand, and no much larger clone is one base apart.

A two-step multiplex PCR amplified TCR-beta CDR3 regions from genomic DNA, and the second step of the PCR added Illumina-compatible adaptors. TCR-beta immunosequencing was performed on an Illumina platform as a commercial immunoSEQ service. The original methods were these. Repertoires were summarised as Top 10 Clones, the percentage of T-cell templates from the ten most frequent sequences, and productive clonality. Productive clonality had a range of 0 to 1, where 1 means a monoclonal population. Using log10 scatter plots, tumour-associated clones were identified as sequences that made up at least 0.1% of tumour T-cell templates yet were absent from the matched non-adjacent lung. Student's t-tests were used for two-group comparisons, ANOVA for comparisons across stages, and linear regression for relationships, with analyses done in GraphPad Prism7 and R. The table was pulled from immuneACCESS by TCRdb, which kept in-frame rearrangements only. Such tables lose some clones; where checked, under half of the loss comes from unresolved V genes, and the rest has no known cause. That table furnishes V, J and clone size, whereas the DNA furnished D and trimming. For this sample the table gives about 2,500 clones, of which approximately 77% were detected only once. The top ten hold 15% to 20% of the sample.

Non-adjacent lung tissue from the same patient, taken as far from the tumour as possible and at least 3 cm away, was used for the normal lung samples. Frozen aliquots of unsorted single-cell suspensions were used for genomic DNA extraction with the QIAamp DNA kit. Tissues were received within 2 hours of resection and were immediately processed into single-cell suspensions. Tissue was broken up mechanically, digested enzymatically with DNase I, collagenase I and hyaluronidase for under 35 minutes at 37 degrees C, and then filtered and RBC-lysed. The CDR3 holds 11 amino acids from the cysteine to the phenylalanine. Only CDR3 DNA is held: 33 bases, read in frame from base 1. Between the V and J ends, shortened by 5 bases and 4 bases respectively, the junction contains 6 bases. Via the germline V gene (reference sequence), CDR1 is DFQATT and CDR2 SNEGSKA.

Sequenced input: non-adjacent lung tissue. This receptor was obtained from a human donor with non-small cell lung cancer. The V and J segments used are TRBV20-1 and TRBJ2-1, with an unclear D gene assignment. The CDR3 region reads CSAASYNEQFF. The nucleotides are TGCAGTGCTGCTAGTTACAATGAGCAGTTCTTC.